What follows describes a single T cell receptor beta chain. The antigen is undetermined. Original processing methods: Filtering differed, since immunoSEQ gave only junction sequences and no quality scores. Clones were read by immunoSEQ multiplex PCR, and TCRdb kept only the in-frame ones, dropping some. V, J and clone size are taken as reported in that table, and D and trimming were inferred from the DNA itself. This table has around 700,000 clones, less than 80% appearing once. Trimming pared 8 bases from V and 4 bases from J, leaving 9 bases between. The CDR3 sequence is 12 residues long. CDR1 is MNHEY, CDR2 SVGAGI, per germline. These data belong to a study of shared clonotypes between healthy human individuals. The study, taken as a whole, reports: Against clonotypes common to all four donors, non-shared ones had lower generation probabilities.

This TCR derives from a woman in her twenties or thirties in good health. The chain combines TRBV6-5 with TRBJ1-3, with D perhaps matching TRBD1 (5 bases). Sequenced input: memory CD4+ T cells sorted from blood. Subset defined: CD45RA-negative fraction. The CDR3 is CASGAAGNTIYF. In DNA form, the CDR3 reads TGTGCCAGCGGGGCCGCCGGAAACACCATATATTTT.